A selection of T cell receptor beta chains follows, all from one sample in a study of regulatory T cells in long-lasting Graves disease. MiXCR, applied by TCRdb to the multiplex PCR reads, yields one record per CDR3 protein. The sample records over 300,000 distinct CDR3 sequences, around 20% being singletons. The input for sequencing was peripheral blood mononuclear cells (PBMCs), taken when the disease was refractory, from a patient treated with antithyroid drugs. The receptors originated from a female donor with Graves disease. The CDR3 runs from the conserved cysteine through the conserved F or W. Each record gives: clone size, D gene, J gene, V gene, CDR3 protein, CDR3 DNA. The D gene is left open where the match is weak. Expanded clones are given a class, and other clones once, few, many or no size at all.

size: few
D: TRBD2
J: TRBJ2-7
V: TRBV4-1
CDR3: CASSPVPGQGLAAYEQYF
DNA: TGCGCCAGCAGCCCAGTCCCGGGACAGGGACTAGCGGCCTACGAGCAGTACTTC

size: many
D: TRBD1
J: TRBJ2-7
V: TRBV6-2/TRBV6-3
CDR3: CASHAPPGQGNTYEQYF
DNA: TGTGCCAGCCACGCCCCTCCGGGACAGGGAAATACCTACGAGCAGTACTTC

size: NA
D: TRBD2
J: TRBJ2-3
V: TRBV12-3/TRBV12-4
CDR3: CASSSLREGPWLNTQYF
DNA: TGTGCCAGCAGTTCCTTACGGGAGGGCCCCTGGTTGAATACGCAGTATTTT

size: many
D: NA
J: TRBJ1-1
V: TRBV9
CDR3: CASSVEPWDTEAFF
DNA: TGTGCCAGCAGCGTAGAACCATGGGACACTGAAGCTTTCTTT

size: NA
D: NA
J: TRBJ1-5
V: TRBV5-1
CDR3: CASSWGPGQPQHF
DNA: TGCGCCAGCAGTTGGGGACCCGGGCAGCCCCAGCATTTT

size: few
D: TRBD1
J: TRBJ1-5
V: TRBV7-9
CDR3: CASSLGRDRGNQPQHF
DNA: TGTGCCAGCAGCTTAGGAAGGGACAGGGGAAATCAGCCCCAGCATTTT

size: many
D: NA
J: TRBJ1-1
V: TRBV7-2
CDR3: CASSLVRGAEAFF
DNA: TGTGCCAGCAGCTTAGTAAGAGGGGCTGAAGCTTTCTTT

size: many
D: TRBD2
J: TRBJ2-7
V: TRBV6-2/TRBV6-3
CDR3: CASSYEAGGSQSYEQYF
DNA: TGTGCCAGCAGTTATGAAGCGGGGGGCTCCCAGTCATACGAGCAGTACTTC

size: many
D: NA
J: TRBJ1-1
V: TRBV11-2
CDR3: CASRKVGQPNTEAFF
DNA: TGTGCCAGCAGGAAAGTCGGACAGCCGAACACTGAAGCTTTCTTT

size: few
D: NA
J: TRBJ1-2
V: TRBV5-1
CDR3: CASSKDPRTGGNYGYTF
DNA: TGCGCCAGCAGCAAGGACCCTCGGACGGGTGGTAACTATGGCTACACCTTC

size: NA
D: NA
J: TRBJ1-2
V: TRBV20-1
CDR3: CSAPWGDYGYTF
DNA: TGCAGTGCTCCGTGGGGGGACTATGGCTACACCTTC

size: NA
D: NA
J: TRBJ1-1
V: TRBV19
CDR3: CASSMDSLDPEAFF
DNA: TGTGCCAGTAGTATGGACAGTCTGGACCCTGAAGCTTTCTTT

size: few
D: NA
J: TRBJ1-5
V: TRBV4-3
CDR3: CASSQDLGGSLQPQHF
DNA: TGCGCCAGCAGCCAAGATTTGGGGGGCTCACTTCAGCCCCAGCATTTT

size: NA
D: TRBD2
J: TRBJ2-2
V: TRBV13
CDR3: CASSLWGTSGTNTGELFF
DNA: TGTGCCAGCAGCTTATGGGGGACTAGCGGGACAAACACCGGGGAGCTGTTTTTT

size: many
D: NA
J: TRBJ1-3
V: TRBV13
CDR3: CASSLAVFTGNTIYF
DNA: TGTGCCAGCAGCTTAGCAGTCTTCACTGGAAACACCATATATTTT

size: NA
D: TRBD2
J: TRBJ2-4
V: TRBV4-1
CDR3: CASSQPGLGLAKNIQYF
DNA: TGCGCCAGCAGCCAACCGGGACTAGGGCTAGCCAAAAACATTCAGTACTTC

size: few
D: NA
J: TRBJ1-5
V: TRBV19
CDR3: CASSPLFRDSNQPQHF
DNA: TGTGCCAGTAGTCCCTTGTTCAGGGATAGCAATCAGCCCCAGCATTTT

size: NA
D: NA
J: TRBJ1-6
V: TRBV18
CDR3: CASSQRDHKRSPLHF
DNA: TGTGCCAGCTCACAAAGGGACCACAAGCGGTCACCCCTCCACTTT

size: many
D: TRBD1
J: TRBJ2-4
V: TRBV6-1
CDR3: CAATPGQGFASNIQYF
DNA: TGTGCCGCCACTCCGGGACAGGGGTTTGCCTCTAACATTCAGTACTTC

size: few
D: NA
J: TRBJ2-7
V: TRBV3-1
CDR3: CASSQVRNEQYF
DNA: TGTGCCAGCAGCCAAGTCCGGAACGAGCAGTACTTC

size: few
D: NA
J: TRBJ2-7
V: TRBV30
CDR3: CAWSVQYSLKSYEQYF
DNA: TGTGCCTGGAGTGTTCAGTACAGCCTAAAATCCTACGAGCAGTACTTC

size: many
D: NA
J: TRBJ1-1
V: TRBV12-3/TRBV12-4
CDR3: CASRGDGNTEAFF
DNA: TGTGCCAGCAGGGGGGACGGGAACACTGAAGCTTTCTTT

size: NA
D: NA
J: TRBJ2-1
V: TRBV20-1
CDR3: CSASAVSYNEQFF
DNA: TGCAGTGCTAGCGCTGTCTCCTACAATGAGCAGTTCTTC

size: NA
D: NA
J: TRBJ1-2
V: TRBV6-1
CDR3: CASSEALQGPSYTF
DNA: TGTGCCAGCAGTGAAGCGCTTCAGGGGCCGTCCTACACCTTC

size: many
D: NA
J: TRBJ1-1
V: TRBV11-3
CDR3: CASSLEGNLNTEAFF
DNA: TGTGCCAGCAGCTTAGAGGGGAACTTGAACACTGAAGCTTTCTTT

size: NA
D: NA
J: TRBJ2-3
V: TRBV7-2
CDR3: CASSSQGNGDTQYF
DNA: TGTGCCAGCAGCTCACAGGGTAATGGAGATACGCAGTATTTT

size: many
D: NA
J: TRBJ1-5
V: TRBV6-1
CDR3: CASRVTFTNQPQHF
DNA: TGTGCCAGCCGAGTAACGTTTACCAATCAGCCCCAGCATTTT

size: many
D: NA
J: TRBJ2-5
V: TRBV11-3
CDR3: CASSLPTISETQYF
DNA: TGTGCCAGCAGCTTACCCACAATTTCAGAGACCCAGTACTTC

size: NA
D: NA
J: TRBJ2-7
V: TRBV10-3
CDR3: CAISESRKSSYEQYF
DNA: TGTGCCATCAGTGAGTCGCGGAAGAGCTCCTACGAGCAGTACTTC

size: NA
D: TRBD1
J: TRBJ2-7
V: TRBV6-1
CDR3: CASYTGDSYEQYF
DNA: TGTGCCAGTTATACAGGGGACTCCTACGAGCAGTACTTC

size: few
D: TRBD1
J: TRBJ2-7
V: TRBV15
CDR3: CAASKGTGLSYEQYF
DNA: TGTGCCGCCAGCAAAGGGACAGGACTTTCCTACGAGCAGTACTTC

size: many
D: NA
J: TRBJ2-7
V: TRBV5-1
CDR3: CASSLESMSAYEQYF
DNA: TGCGCCAGCAGCTTGGAATCGATGTCGGCCTACGAGCAGTACTTC

size: many
D: TRBD2
J: TRBJ2-5
V: TRBV13
CDR3: CASSLGVRGLAGGSETQYF
DNA: TGTGCCAGCAGCTTAGGCGTTCGAGGACTAGCGGGAGGTAGTGAGACCCAGTACTTC

size: many
D: TRBD1
J: TRBJ2-5
V: TRBV28
CDR3: CASNRGLSRETQYF
DNA: TGTGCCAGTAATAGGGGGCTGTCACGAGAGACCCAGTACTTC

size: many
D: NA
J: TRBJ2-7
V: TRBV28
CDR3: CASSLSTEQYF
DNA: TGTGCCAGCAGCCTCTCGACCGAGCAGTACTTC

size: few
D: TRBD1
J: TRBJ1-5
V: TRBV10-3
CDR3: CAISKTGTGVDQPQHF
DNA: TGTGCCATCAGTAAAACCGGGACAGGGGTGGATCAGCCCCAGCATTTT

size: few
D: NA
J: TRBJ1-1
V: TRBV12-3/TRBV12-4
CDR3: CASRPRGTEAFF
DNA: TGTGCCAGCAGACCCCGGGGGACTGAAGCTTTCTTT

size: NA
D: TRBD1
J: TRBJ2-7
V: TRBV18
CDR3: CASSGTGALYEQYF
DNA: TGTGCCAGCTCAGGGACAGGGGCCCTCTACGAGCAGTACTTC

size: NA
D: TRBD1
J: TRBJ2-1
V: TRBV5-1
CDR3: CASSFGQGSYNEQFF
DNA: TGCGCCAGCAGCTTCGGACAGGGGTCCTACAATGAGCAGTTCTTC

size: NA
D: NA
J: TRBJ2-6
V: TRBV6-1
CDR3: CAGSNGRYSGANVLTF
DNA: TGTGCCGGCAGTAATGGCAGATACTCTGGGGCCAACGTCCTGACTTTC

size: many
D: TRBD1
J: TRBJ1-2
V: TRBV6-1
CDR3: CASSPYLTGSYGYTF
DNA: TGTGCCAGCAGTCCCTACCTGACAGGGTCCTATGGCTACACCTTC

size: many
D: NA
J: TRBJ2-7
V: TRBV27
CDR3: CASSLWSRGGHEQYF
DNA: TGTGCCAGCAGTTTATGGTCCAGGGGTGGGCACGAGCAGTACTTC

size: many
D: NA
J: TRBJ2-7
V: TRBV12-3/TRBV12-4
CDR3: CASSPGNYEQYF
DNA: TGTGCCAGCAGTCCTGGGAACTACGAGCAGTACTTC

size: many
D: NA
J: TRBJ1-4
V: TRBV13
CDR3: CASSPQGNEKLFF
DNA: TGTGCCAGCAGCCCTCAGGGTAATGAAAAACTGTTTTTT

size: NA
D: NA
J: TRBJ2-2
V: TRBV7-9
CDR3: CASSLPSGELFF
DNA: TGTGCCAGCAGCTTACCGTCCGGGGAGCTGTTTTTT

size: many
D: NA
J: TRBJ2-2
V: TRBV7-8
CDR3: CASSFSKEMPNTGELFF
DNA: TGTGCCAGCAGCTTTAGTAAGGAGATGCCGAACACCGGGGAGCTGTTTTTT

size: NA
D: NA
J: TRBJ1-3
V: TRBV4-1
CDR3: CASSQPLRGANGNTIYF
DNA: TGCGCCAGCAGCCAACCTCTGCGGGGGGCAAATGGAAACACCATATATTTT

size: NA
D: NA
J: TRBJ2-3
V: TRBV28
CDR3: CASSWAAVDTQYF
DNA: TGTGCCAGCAGTTGGGCAGCAGTAGATACGCAGTATTTT

size: NA
D: TRBD1
J: TRBJ1-2
V: TRBV4-1
CDR3: CASSQDGVNRGYGYTF
DNA: TGCGCCAGCAGCCAAGATGGAGTCAACAGGGGCTATGGCTACACCTTC

size: NA
D: NA
J: TRBJ2-5
V: TRBV20-1
CDR3: CSARGEDGRESETQYF
DNA: TGCAGTGCTAGAGGGGAGGACGGCCGGGAGAGCGAGACCCAGTACTTC